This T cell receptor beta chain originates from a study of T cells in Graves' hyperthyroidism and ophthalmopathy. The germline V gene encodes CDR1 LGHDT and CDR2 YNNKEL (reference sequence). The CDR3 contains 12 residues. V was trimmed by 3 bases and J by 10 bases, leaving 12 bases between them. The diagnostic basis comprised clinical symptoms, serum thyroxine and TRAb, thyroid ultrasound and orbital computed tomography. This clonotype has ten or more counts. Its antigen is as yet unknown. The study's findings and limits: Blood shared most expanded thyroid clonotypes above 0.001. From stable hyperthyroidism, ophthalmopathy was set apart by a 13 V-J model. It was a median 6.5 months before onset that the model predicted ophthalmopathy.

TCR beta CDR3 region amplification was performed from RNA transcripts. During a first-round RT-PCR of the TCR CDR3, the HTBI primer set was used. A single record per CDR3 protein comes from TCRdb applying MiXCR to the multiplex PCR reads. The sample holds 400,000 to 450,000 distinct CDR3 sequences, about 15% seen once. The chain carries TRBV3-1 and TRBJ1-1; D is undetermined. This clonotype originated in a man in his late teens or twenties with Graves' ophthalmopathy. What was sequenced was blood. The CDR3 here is CASSQADRGAFF. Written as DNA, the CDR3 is TGTGCCAGCAGCCAGGCGGATCGGGGAGCTTTCTTT.